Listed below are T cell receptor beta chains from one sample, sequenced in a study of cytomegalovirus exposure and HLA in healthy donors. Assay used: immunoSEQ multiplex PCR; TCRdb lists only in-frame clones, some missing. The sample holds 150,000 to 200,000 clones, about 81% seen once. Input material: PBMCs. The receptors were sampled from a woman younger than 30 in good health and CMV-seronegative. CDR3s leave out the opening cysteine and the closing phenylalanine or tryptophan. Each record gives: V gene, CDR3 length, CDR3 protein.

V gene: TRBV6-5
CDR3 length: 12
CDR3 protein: ASRGLAGAGEQF

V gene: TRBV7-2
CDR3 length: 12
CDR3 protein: ASSKTSGVFEQF

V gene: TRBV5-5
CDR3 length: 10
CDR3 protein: ASSLRNTEAF

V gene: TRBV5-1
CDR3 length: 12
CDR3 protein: ASSLAGGTDTQY

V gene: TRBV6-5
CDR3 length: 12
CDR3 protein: ASRETGGDTEAF

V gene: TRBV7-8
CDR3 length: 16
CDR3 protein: ASSLANRGTGGAYGYT

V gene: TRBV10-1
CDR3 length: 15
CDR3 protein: ASSESAGVNSNEKLF

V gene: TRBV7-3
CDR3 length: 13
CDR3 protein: ASSSGLVYYNEQF

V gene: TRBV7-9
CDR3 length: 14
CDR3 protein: ASSSGTGDGHTEAF

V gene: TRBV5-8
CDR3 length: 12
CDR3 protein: ASSLETGGDEQY

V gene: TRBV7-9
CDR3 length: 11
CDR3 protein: ASSSYAGNTIY

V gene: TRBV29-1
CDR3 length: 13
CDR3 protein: SHWGAGASYNEQF

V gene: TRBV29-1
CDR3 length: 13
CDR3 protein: SVPPGTGFMDEAF

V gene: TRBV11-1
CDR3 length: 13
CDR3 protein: ASSQKGHGANVLT